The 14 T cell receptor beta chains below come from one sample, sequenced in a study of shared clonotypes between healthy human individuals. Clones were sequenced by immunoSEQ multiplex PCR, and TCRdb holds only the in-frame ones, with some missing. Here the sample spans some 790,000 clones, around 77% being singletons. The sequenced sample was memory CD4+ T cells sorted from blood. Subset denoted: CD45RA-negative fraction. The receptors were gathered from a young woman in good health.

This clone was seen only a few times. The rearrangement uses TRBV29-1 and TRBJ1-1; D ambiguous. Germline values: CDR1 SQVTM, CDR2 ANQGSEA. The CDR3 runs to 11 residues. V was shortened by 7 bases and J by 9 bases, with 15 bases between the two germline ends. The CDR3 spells CSAEARRKAFF. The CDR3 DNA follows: TGCAGCGCGGAAGCCCGTCGCAAAGCTTTCTTT.

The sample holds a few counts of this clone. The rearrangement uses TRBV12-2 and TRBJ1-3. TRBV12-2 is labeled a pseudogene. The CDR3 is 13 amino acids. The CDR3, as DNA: TGTGCAAGTCGCTCCCCCTCTGGAAACACCATATATTTT. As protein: CASRSPSGNTIYF.

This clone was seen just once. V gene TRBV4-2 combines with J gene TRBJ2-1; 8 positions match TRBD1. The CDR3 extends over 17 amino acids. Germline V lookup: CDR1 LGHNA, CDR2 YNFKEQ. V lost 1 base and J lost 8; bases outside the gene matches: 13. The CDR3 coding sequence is TGTGCCAGCAGCCAAGCCCTTGGACAGGGTATCGCCGATGAGCAGTTCTTC. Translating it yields CASSQALGQGIADEQFF.

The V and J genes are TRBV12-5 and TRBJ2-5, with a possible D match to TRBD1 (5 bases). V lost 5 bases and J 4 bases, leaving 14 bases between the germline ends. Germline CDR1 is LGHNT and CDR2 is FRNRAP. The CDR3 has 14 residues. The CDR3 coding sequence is TGTGCTAGTGGTCTCACGACAGCTGTAGAGACCCAGTACTTC. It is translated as CASGLTTAVETQYF.

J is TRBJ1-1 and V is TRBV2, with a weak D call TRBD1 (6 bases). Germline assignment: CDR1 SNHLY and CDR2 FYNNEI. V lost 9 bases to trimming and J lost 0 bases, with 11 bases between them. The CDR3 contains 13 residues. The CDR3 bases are TGTGCCAGGTCACAGGGCATGAACACTGAAGCTTTCTTT. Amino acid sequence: CARSQGMNTEAFF.

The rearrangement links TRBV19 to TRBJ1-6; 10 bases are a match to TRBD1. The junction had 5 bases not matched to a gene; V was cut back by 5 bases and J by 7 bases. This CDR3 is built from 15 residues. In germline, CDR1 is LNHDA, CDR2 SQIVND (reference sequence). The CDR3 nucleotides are TGTGCCAGTAGTTCGGGGACAGGGGAAAATTCACCCCTCCACTTT. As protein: CASSSGTGENSPLHF.

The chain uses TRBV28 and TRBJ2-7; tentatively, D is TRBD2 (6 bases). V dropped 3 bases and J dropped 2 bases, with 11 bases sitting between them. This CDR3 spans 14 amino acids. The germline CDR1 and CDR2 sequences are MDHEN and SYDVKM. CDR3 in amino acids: CASSFIGGTYEQYF. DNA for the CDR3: TGTGCCAGCAGTTTTATTGGCGGGACCTACGAGCAGTACTTC.

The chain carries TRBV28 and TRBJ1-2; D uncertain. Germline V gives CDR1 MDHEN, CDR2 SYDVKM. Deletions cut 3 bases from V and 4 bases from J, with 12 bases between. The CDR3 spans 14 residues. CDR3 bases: TGTGCCAGCAGTTTCGGTAGATTTACCTATGGCTACACCTTC. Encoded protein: CASSFGRFTYGYTF.

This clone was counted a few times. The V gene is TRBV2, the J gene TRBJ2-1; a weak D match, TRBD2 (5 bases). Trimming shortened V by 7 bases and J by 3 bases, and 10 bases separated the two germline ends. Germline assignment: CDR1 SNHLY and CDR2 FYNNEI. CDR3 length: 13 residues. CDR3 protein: CASKLDHYNEQFF. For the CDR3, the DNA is TGTGCCAGCAAACTAGATCACTACAATGAGCAGTTCTTC.

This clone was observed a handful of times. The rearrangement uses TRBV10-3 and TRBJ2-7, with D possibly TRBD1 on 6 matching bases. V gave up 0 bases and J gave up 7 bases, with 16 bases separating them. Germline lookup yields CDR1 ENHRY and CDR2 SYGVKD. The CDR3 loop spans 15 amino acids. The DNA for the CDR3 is TGTGCCATCAGTGAGTCGGCCAGGGGTTTCGGGGAGCAGTACTTC. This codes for CAISESARGFGEQYF.

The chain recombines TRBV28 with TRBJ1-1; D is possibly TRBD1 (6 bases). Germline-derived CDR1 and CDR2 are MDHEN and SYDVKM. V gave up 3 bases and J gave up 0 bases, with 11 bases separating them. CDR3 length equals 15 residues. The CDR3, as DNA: TGTGCCAGCAGTTTGGACAGCTTAATGAACACTGAAGCTTTCTTT. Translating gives CASSLDSLMNTEAFF.

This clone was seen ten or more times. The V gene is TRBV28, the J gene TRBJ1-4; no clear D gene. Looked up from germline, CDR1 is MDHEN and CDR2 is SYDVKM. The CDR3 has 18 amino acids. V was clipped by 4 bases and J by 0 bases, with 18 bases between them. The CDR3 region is CASSSGRITTATNEKLFF. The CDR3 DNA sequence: TGTGCCAGCAGTTCGGGCAGGATAACTACCGCAACTAATGAAAAACTGTTTTTT. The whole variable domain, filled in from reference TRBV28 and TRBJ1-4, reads DVKVTQSSRYLVKRTGEKVFLECVQDMDHENMFWYRQDPGLGLRLIYFSYDVKMKEKGDIPEGYSVSREKKERFSLILESASTNQTSMYLCASSSGRITTATNEKLFFGSGTQLSVL.

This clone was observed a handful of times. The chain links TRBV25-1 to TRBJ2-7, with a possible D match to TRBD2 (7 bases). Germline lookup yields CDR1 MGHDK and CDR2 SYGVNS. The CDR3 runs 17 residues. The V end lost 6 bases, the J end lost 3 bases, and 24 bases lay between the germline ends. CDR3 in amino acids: CASSPYLGAGEGYEQYF. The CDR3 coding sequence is TGTGCCAGCAGCCCATATTTGGGGGCAGGGGAGGGCTACGAGCAGTACTTC.

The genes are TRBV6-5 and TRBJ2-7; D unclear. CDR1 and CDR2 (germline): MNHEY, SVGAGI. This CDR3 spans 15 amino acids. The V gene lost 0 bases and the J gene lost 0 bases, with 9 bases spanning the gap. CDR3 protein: CASSYSLGDSYEQYF. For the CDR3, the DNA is TGTGCCAGCAGTTACTCTTTAGGAGACTCCTACGAGCAGTACTTC.